Following are 3 T cell receptor beta chains from one sample sequenced in a study of blood T cell repertoires in COVID-19. The data were produced by immunoSEQ multiplex PCR, yet TCRdb's version contains in-frame clones alone and is incomplete. The table has 30,000 to 40,000 clones, about 88% seen once. The sample comprised peripheral blood. Every receptor here comes from a human donor in a cohort sampled during active COVID-19.

V gene TRBV27 combines with J gene TRBJ2-2; no clear D. Germline CDR1 and CDR2: MNHEY and SMNVEV (reference sequence). The CDR3 consists of 14 residues. Deletions cut 7 bases from V and 4 bases from J, with 13 bases between. This chain's CDR3 is CASTVFPGTGELFF. The CDR3 region has the DNA TGTGCCAGCACGGTCTTCCCCGGCACCGGGGAGCTGTTTTTT.

The chain has TRBV4-1 and TRBJ1-2, with 8 bases lining up with TRBD1. The V gene end was trimmed by 1 base and the J gene end by 3 bases; junction bases not matched to a gene: 4. Germline values: CDR1 MGHRA, CDR2 YSYEKL. The CDR3 is made up of 15 amino acids. CDR3: CASSQASGGDYGYTF. In DNA, the CDR3 is TGCGCCAGCAGCCAAGCTTCAGGGGGCGACTATGGCTACACCTTC.

This clone was recorded only once. V and J are TRBV5-1 and TRBJ2-1, with D possibly matching TRBD1 (7 bases). V lost 1 base and J lost 2, with 16 bases in between. The CDR3 loop spans 17 amino acids. Germline V gives CDR1 SGHRS, CDR2 YFSETQ. The CDR3 loop reads CASSLSPQGGPYNEQFF. In DNA form, the CDR3 reads TGCGCCAGCAGCTTGTCACCCCAGGGGGGCCCCTACAATGAGCAGTTCTTC.